This T cell receptor (beta chain) was sequenced for a study of blood T cells in healthy people across ages. Study-wide results and limits: Diversity was higher, and naive CD4+ cells more numerous, in long-lived donors than in aged donors.

This CDR3 spans 17 amino acids. CDR1 and CDR2 (germline): DFQATT, SNEGSKA (reference sequence). J was trimmed by 9 bases and V by 1 base; bases with no gene match: 14. Of note for this clonotype: Its antigen is unidentified.

The use of a sample-barcoded 5' primer and a J-beta primer mix characterized a second PCR of about 6 to 11 cycles. Every single cDNA molecule received a tag from a template-switch adaptor with 12 random nucleotides. TCRdb called the 5' RACE reads again in MiXCR, with one record for every CDR3 protein. The sample shows about 730,000 distinct CDR3 sequences, roughly 43% of them seen only once. The chain uses TRBV20-1 and TRBJ2-1, with 11 bases that match TRBD2. The receptor comes from a woman aged 60 to 75 in good health. Sequences were obtained from blood. The CDR3 is CSARGYSGRAGLSEQFF. The CDR3 nucleotides read TGCAGTGCTAGAGGTTATAGCGGGAGGGCGGGGCTGAGTGAGCAGTTCTTC.